The following is a T cell receptor beta chain sequence with its context. Its antigen has not been determined. No much larger clone is present one base from it, and per-base qualities are unavailable. According to the germline V gene, CDR1 reads SGDLS and CDR2 reads YYNGEE. Spanning cysteine to phenylalanine, the CDR3 consists of 19 amino acids. Just the 57-base CDR3 DNA is kept, in frame starting at base 1. After removal of 2 bases from V and 0 bases from J, the junction retains 13 bases not matched to a gene. TCR beta libraries were generated from genomic DNA with the immunoSEQ kit, following the manufacturer's recommendations. For library preparation, a first multiplex PCR was performed with proprietary primers, followed by a second PCR in which unique barcodes were added, and bead cleanups were performed after each round. A positive control reaction and a negative control reaction, both provided in the kit, were run with every batch of samples. The final libraries underwent checking on an Agilent 4200 TapeStation D1000 ScreenTape, volumetric pooling, and quantification by qPCR. Sequencing was performed on an Illumina NextSeq500 with a MidOutput 150-cycle cartridge, and 156 Read1 and 15 Index1 cycles were run with kit custom primers. The pooled library was loaded at 0.95 to 1 pM with roughly 20% PhiX control spiked in. The source study handled its data this way. The vendor-processed data were analyzed in R, and a clonotype was defined as all T cells that share the same CDR3 nucleotide sequence. In the clone abundance analyses, frequencies in each sample were normalized to that sample's 10,000 most abundant clones. Public T cell clones, which averaged fewer than five per sample, were excluded before analysis. An abundance difference of at least 32-fold between compartments was the criterion for calling clonotypes tumor-enriched or baseline blood-enriched. Clonotypes expanded or contracted between blood time points were identified with a beta-binomial differential abundance model. The Baroni-Urbani and Buser coefficient was used to measure tumor-blood repertoire similarity, and groups were compared with two-tailed Wilcoxon tests in R. Here the immuneACCESS table is served through TCRdb, limited to in-frame sequences with V and J called. Missing clones are a known gap in these copies; in checked studies unresolved V genes cover under half, and the rest lacks a known reason. For V, J and clone size, that table is used; D and trimming come from the DNA. This sample holds about 91,000 clones; under 90% were observed only once. The ten largest clones capture more than 5.5% of the sample.

The record originates from a study of radiation and T cells in renal cell carcinoma (TCRdb year 2020). Context from the whole study: Samples came from a clinical trial, in which primary renal cell carcinomas received 15 Gy stereotactic body radiation therapy followed by nephrectomy 4 weeks later. A total of 50 to 60 samples underwent TCR beta sequencing, made up of about 25 tumors and some 27 peripheral blood samples. Across all 50 or so samples, 4,016,671 unique CDR3 nucleotide sequences, encoding 2,658,974 unique CDR3 amino acid sequences, were identified. Broader findings and caveats from the paper: Effects of radiation dose or scheduling on the TCR repertoire could not be addressed with the single-armed trial design. Dynamics of the blood repertoire were not tracked past 4 weeks after treatment. In blood, the top tumor clonotypes increased between baseline and 2 weeks post-radiation and then shrank by 4 weeks, which suggests that tumor-resident clones expanded only transiently. Because pretreatment tumor biopsies were not available, the study could not determine whether clonotypes were already present within the tumor at baseline.

This specimen's time point label, interpreted: baseline pretreatment blood. The sample's treatment or condition label, in plain terms: 15 Gy SBRT to primary tumor, nephrectomy 4 weeks later. To follow tumor-enriched clonotypes, serial peripheral blood was collected from radiation-treated patients at baseline and at 2 weeks and 4 weeks after SBRT. Renal cell carcinoma with clear cell pathology was present in all patients. The QIAamp DNA Blood Mini Kit (Qiagen) was used to prepare genomic DNA for TCR sequencing. The analyses included only samples that passed all quality control checks. This clonotype was sampled from a man in his sixties with renal cell carcinoma. Sequences were derived from blood, sampled from a patient whose treatment included radiotherapy and nephrectomy. This sequence uses TRBV9 and TRBJ2-3; 9 central bases correspond to TRBD2. The CDR3 reads as follows: CASSVGVASGVFSTDTQYF. The nucleotides read TGTGCCAGCAGCGTCGGGGTGGCTAGCGGGGTGTTTAGCACAGATACGCAGTATTTT.